The sequence of this T cell receptor beta chain was determined in a study of blood T cell repertoires in COVID-19. Study overall: The United States, Italy and Spain supplied acute and convalescent COVID-19 samples. PBMCs, B-cell-depleted T cells, or T cells were the source of the cDNA or gDNA that made up the material.

This CDR3 is built from 16 residues. Germline CDR1 is MNHEY and CDR2 is SMNVEV (reference sequence). The ends lost 5 bases at V and 4 bases at J; junction bases unmatched: 7. Using immunoSEQ multiplex PCR, the repertoire was profiled, and TCRdb retains in-frame clones only, with some absent. The repertoire holds fewer than 110,000 clones, with roughly 90% as singletons. This receptor was obtained from a woman in her sixties or seventies with acute or convalescent COVID-19. Material: peripheral blood. The chain employs TRBV27 and TRBJ2-1, with TRBD2 matching 11 bases. The CDR3 DNA sequence: TGTGCCAGCAGTCCGGTCCCTAGCGGGAGGTACAATGAGCAGTTCTTC. It specifies CASSPVPSGRYNEQFF.